The clone carrying this T cell receptor (beta chain) came up many times. Its specificity is not known. This specimen comes from a study of early T cells in non-severe SARS-CoV-2 infection. V lost 3 bases to trimming and J lost 6 bases; unmatched junction nucleotides: 10. Germline CDR1 and CDR2: LNHDA and SQIVND (reference sequence). The CDR3 covers 17 residues. Points from the study as a whole: Using VDJdb, the matching emphasized anti-spike CD8 responses while missing private and CD4 specificities.

Using its own MiXCR run on the 5' RACE reads, TCRdb lists one record per CDR3 protein. The sample shows approximately 26,000 distinct CDR3 sequences, about 4.5% of them seen only once. The clonotype was recovered from an adult who was a healthcare worker with PCR-confirmed SARS-CoV-2 infection or an uninfected control (not recorded which). The chain recombines TRBV19 with TRBJ2-1; 11 positions agree with TRBD2. Sequencing was performed on whole blood. The CDR3 reads CASSISGRAQIPNEQFF. In DNA form, the CDR3 reads TGTGCCAGTAGTATTAGCGGGAGGGCCCAGATTCCCAATGAGCAGTTCTTC.